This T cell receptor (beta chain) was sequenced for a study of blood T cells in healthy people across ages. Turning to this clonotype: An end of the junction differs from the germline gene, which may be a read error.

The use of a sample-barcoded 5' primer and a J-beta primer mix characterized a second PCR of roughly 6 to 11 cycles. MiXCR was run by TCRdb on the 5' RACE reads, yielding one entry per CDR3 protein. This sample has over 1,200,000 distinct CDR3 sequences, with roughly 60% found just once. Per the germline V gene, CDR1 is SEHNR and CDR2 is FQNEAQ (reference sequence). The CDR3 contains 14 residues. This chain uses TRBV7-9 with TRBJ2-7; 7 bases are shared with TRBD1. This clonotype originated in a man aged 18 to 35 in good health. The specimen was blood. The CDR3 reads CAGSPGDSNYEQYF. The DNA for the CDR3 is TGTGCCGGCAGCCCTGGGGACAGCAACTACGAGCAGTACTTC.